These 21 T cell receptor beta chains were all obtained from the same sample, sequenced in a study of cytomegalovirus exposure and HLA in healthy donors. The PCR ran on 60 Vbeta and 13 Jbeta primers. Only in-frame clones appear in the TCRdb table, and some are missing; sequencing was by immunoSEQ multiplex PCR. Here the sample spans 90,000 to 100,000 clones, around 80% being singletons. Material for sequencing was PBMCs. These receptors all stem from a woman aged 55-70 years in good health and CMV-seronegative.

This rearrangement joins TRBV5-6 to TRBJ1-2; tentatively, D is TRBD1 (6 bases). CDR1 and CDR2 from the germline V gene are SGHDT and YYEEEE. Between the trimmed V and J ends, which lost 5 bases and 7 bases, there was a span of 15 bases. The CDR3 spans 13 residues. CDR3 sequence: CASRMGAPSGYTF. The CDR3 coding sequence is TGTGCCAGCAGGATGGGGGCCCCCAGTGGCTACACCTTC.

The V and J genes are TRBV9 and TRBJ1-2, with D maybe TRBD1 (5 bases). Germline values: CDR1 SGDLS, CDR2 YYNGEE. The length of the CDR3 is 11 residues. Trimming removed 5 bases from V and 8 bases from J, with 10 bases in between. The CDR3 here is CASRGAGGYTF. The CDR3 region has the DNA TGTGCCAGCAGAGGGGCAGGGGGCTACACCTTC.

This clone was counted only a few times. The chain's CDR3 is CASSQAPRGAYEQYF. The CDR3 nucleotides read TGCGCCAGCAGCCAAGCGCCCAGGGGGGCCTACGAGCAGTACTTC. The genes are TRBV4-3 and TRBJ2-7; tentative D call: TRBD1 (7 bases). V lost 1 base to trimming and J lost 2 bases, with 12 bases between them. Per the germline V gene, CDR1 is LGHNA and CDR2 is YSLEER. This CDR3 region has 15 residues.

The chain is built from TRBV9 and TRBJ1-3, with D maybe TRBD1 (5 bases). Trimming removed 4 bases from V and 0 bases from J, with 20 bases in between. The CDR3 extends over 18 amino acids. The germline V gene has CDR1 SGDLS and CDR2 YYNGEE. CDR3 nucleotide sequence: TGTGCCAGCAGCTCACGGCCCACTACAGGCCGCTCTGGAAACACCATATATTTT. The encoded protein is CASSSRPTTGRSGNTIYF.

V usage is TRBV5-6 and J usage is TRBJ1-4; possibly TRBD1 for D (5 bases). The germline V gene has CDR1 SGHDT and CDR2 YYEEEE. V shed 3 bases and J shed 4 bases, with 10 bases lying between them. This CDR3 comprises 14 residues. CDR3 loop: CASSSTVFNEKLFF. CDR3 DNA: TGTGCCAGCAGCTCGACAGTGTTTAATGAAAAACTGTTTTTT.

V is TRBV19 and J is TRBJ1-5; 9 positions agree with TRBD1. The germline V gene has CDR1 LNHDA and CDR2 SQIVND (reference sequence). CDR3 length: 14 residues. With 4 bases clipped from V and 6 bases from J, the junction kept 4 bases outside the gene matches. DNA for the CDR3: TGTGCCAGTAGTACCTACAGGGGGCTTCAGCCCCAGCATTTT. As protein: CASSTYRGLQPQHF.

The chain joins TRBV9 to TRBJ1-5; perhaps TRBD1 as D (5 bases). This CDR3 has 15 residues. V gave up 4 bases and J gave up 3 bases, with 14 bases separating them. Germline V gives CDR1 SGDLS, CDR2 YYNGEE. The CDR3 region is CASSPQGGLNQPQHF. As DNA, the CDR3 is TGTGCCAGCAGCCCCCAGGGAGGGCTCAATCAGCCCCAGCATTTT.

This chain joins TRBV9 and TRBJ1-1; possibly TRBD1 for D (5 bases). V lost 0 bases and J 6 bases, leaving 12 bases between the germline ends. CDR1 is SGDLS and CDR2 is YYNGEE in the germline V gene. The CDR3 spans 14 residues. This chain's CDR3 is CASSVVEGKAEAFF. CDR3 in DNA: TGTGCCAGCAGCGTAGTGGAGGGGAAGGCTGAAGCTTTCTTT.

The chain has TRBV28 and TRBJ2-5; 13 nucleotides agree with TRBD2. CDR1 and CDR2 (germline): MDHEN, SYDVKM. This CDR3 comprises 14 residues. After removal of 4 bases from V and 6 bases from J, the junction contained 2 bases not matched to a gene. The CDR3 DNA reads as TGTGCCAGCAGTTCACTAGCGGGAGGGCAGACCCAGTACTTC. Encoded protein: CASSSLAGGQTQYF.

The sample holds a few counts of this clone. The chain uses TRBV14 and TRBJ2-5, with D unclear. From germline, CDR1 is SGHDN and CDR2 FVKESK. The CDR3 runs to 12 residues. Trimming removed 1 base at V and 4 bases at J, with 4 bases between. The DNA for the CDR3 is TGTGCCAGCAGCCAAGTCTTAGAGACCCAGTACTTC. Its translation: CASSQVLETQYF.

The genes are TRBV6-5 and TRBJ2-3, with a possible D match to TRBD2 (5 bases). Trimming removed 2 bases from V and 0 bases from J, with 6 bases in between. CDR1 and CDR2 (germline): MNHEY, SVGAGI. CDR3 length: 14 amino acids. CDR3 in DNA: TGTGCCAGCAGTTACACGGGAAGCACAGATACGCAGTATTTT. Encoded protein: CASSYTGSTDTQYF.

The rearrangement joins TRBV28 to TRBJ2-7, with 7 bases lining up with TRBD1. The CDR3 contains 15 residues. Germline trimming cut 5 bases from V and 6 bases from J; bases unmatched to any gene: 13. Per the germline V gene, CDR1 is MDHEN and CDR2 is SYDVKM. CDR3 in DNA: TGTGCCAGCAGTGGGATCCGGGACAGTCATTGCGAGCAGTACTTC. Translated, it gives CASSGIRDSHCEQYF.

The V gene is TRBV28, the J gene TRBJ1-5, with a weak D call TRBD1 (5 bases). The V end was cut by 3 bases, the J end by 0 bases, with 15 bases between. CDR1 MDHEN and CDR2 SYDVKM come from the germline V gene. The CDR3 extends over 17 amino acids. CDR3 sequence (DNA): TGTGCCAGCAGTTTGACAGAAGGGGCATATAGCAATCAGCCCCAGCATTTT. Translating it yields CASSLTEGAYSNQPQHF.

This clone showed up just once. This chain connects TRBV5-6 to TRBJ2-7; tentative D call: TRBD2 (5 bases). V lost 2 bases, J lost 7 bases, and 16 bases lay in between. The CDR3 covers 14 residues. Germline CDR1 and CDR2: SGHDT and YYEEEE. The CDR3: CASSLSILVGEQYF. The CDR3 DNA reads TGTGCCAGCAGCTTATCGATACTAGTGGGGGAGCAGTACTTC.

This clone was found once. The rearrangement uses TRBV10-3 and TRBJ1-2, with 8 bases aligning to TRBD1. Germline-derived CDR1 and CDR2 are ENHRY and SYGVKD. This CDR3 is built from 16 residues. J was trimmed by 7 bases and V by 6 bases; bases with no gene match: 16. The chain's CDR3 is CAISLTGGGEGSGYTF. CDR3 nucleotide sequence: TGTGCCATCAGCTTAACAGGGGGTGGCGAGGGAAGTGGCTACACCTTC.

This chain's CDR3 is CASSYGRTAYEQYF. CDR3 in DNA: TGTGCCAGCAGTTACGGGCGGACAGCCTACGAGCAGTACTTC. The J gene is TRBJ2-7, the V gene TRBV6-6, with D maybe TRBD1 (6 bases). Germline loops: CDR1 MNHNY, CDR2 SVGAGI (reference sequence). The CDR3 spans 14 residues. The V and J ends lost 2 bases and 2 bases respectively, with 10 bases between them.

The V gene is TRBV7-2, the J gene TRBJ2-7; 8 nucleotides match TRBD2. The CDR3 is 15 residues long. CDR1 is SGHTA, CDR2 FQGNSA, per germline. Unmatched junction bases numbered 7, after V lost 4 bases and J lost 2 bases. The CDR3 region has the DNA TGTGCCAGCAGCTCGAGCGGGGGCCTCACCTACGAGCAGTACTTC. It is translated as CASSSSGGLTYEQYF.

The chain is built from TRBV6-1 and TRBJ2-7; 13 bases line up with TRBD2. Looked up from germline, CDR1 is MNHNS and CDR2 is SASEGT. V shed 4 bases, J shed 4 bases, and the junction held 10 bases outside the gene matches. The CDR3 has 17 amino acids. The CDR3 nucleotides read TGTGCCAGCAGTGCCGCGGGACTAGCGGGGAGCCGGTACGAGCAGTACTTC. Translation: CASSAAGLAGSRYEQYF.

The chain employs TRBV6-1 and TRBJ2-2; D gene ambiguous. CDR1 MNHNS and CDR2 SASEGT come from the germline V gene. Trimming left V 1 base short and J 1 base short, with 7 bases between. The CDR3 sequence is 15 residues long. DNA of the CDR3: TGTGCCAGCAGTGAAGGGGCTCAGAACACCGGGGAGCTGTTTTTT. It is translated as CASSEGAQNTGELFF.

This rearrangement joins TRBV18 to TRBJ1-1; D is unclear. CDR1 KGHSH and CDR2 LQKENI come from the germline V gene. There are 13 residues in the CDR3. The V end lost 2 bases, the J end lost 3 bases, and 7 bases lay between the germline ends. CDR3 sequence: CASSPWADTEAFF. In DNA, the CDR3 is TGTGCCAGCTCACCATGGGCCGACACTGAAGCTTTCTTT.

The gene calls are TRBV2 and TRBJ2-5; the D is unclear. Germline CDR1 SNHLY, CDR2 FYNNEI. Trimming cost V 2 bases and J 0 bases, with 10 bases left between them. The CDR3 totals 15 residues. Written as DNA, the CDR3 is TGTGCCAGCAGTGAATTGGGTACAGACCAAGAGACCCAGTACTTC. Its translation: CASSELGTDQETQYF.